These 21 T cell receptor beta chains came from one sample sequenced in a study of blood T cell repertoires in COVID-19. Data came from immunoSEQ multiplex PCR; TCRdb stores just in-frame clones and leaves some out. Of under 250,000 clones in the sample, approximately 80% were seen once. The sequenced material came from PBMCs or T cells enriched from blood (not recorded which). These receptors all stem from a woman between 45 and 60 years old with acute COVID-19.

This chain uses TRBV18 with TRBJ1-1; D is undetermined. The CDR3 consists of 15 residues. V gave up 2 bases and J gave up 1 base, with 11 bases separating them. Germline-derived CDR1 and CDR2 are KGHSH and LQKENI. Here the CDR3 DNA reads TGTGCCAGCTCACCATTTAGCGGTTCGAACACTGAAGCTTTCTTT. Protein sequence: CASSPFSGSNTEAFF.

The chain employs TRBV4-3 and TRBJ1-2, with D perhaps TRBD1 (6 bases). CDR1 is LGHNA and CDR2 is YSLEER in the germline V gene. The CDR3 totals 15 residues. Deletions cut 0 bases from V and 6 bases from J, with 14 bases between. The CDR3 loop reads CASSQDLFNRDGYTF. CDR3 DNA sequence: TGCGCCAGCAGCCAAGATCTATTTAACAGGGATGGCTACACCTTC.

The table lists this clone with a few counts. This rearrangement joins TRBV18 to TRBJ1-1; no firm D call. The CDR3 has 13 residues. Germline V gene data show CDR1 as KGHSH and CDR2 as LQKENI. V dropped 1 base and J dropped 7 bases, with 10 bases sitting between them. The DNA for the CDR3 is TGTGCCAGCTCACCACTCCAGTCTCATGAAGCTTTCTTT. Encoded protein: CASSPLQSHEAFF.

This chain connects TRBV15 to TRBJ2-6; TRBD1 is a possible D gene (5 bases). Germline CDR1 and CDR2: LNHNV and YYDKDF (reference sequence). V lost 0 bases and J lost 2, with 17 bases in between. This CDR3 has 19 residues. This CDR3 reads CATSRDLFRAAAGANVLTF. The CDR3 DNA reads TGTGCCACCAGCAGAGATCTGTTCAGGGCGGCAGCTGGGGCCAACGTCCTGACTTTC.

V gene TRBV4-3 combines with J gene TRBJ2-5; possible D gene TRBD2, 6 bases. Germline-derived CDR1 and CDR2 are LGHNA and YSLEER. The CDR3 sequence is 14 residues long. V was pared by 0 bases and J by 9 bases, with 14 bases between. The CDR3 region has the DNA TGCGCCAGCAGCCAAGAGGTCGGTCGGGAGCCCCAGTACTTC. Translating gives CASSQEVGREPQYF.

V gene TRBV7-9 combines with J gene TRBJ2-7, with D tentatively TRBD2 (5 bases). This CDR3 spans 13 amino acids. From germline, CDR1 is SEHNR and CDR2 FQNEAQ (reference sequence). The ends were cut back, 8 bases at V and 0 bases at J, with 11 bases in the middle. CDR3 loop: CASRGRSSYEQYF. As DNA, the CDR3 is TGTGCCAGCCGCGGGCGGAGCTCCTACGAGCAGTACTTC.

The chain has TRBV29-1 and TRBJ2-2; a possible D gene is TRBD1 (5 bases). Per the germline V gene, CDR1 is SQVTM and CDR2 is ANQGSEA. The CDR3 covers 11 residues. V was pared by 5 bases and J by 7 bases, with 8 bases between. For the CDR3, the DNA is TGCAGCGTTCAGGGTCACGGGGAGCTGTTTTTT. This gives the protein CSVQGHGELFF.

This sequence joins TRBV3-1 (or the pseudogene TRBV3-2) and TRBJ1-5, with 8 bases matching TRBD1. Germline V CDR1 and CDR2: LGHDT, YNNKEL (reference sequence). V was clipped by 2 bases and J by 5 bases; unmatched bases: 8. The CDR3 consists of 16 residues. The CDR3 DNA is TGTGCCAGCAGCCAACGTCAGGACAGGGAGCATCAGCCCCAGCATTTT. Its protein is CASSQRQDREHQPQHF.

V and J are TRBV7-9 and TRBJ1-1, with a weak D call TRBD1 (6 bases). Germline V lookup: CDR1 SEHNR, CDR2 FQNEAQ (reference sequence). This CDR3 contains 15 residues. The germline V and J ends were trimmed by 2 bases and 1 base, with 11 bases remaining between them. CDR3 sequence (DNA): TGTGCCAGCAGCTTAAGGTCGGGACAGAACACTGAAGCTTTCTTT. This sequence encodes CASSLRSGQNTEAFF.

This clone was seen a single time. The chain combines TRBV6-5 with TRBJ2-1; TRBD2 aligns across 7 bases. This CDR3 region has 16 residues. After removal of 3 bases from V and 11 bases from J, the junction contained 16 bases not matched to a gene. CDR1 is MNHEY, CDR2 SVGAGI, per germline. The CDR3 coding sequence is TGTGCCAGCAGTTATATGGGGGGGGGACCCCAGAATCAGCAGTTCTTC. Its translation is CASSYMGGGPQNQQFF.

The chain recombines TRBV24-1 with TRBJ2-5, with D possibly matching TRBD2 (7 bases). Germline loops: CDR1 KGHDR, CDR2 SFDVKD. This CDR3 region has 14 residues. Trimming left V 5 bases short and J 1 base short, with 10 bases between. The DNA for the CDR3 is TGTGCCACCAGTGGAGGGGGGGTCCAAGAGACCCAGTACTTC. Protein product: CATSGGGVQETQYF.

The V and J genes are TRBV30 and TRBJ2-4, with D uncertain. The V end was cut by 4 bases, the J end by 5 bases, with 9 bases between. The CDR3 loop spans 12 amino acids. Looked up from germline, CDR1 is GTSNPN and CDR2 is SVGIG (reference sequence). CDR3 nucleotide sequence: TGTGCCTGGACTAGTCTCGAAAACATTCAGTACTTC. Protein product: CAWTSLENIQYF.

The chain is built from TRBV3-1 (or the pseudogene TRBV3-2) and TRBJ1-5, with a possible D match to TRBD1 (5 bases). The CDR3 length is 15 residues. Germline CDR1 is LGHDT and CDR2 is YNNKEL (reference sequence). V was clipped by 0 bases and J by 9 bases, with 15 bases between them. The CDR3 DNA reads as TGTGCCAGCAGCCAAGATCCCCAGGGCGTTTCGCCCCAGCATTTT. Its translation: CASSQDPQGVSPQHF.

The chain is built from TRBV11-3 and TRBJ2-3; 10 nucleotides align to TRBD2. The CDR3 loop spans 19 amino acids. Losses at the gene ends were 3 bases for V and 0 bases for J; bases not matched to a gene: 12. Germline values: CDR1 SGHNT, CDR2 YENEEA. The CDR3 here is CASSLALRGLATSTDTQYF. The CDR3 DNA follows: TGTGCCAGCAGCTTGGCCCTGAGGGGACTAGCGACCAGCACAGATACGCAGTATTTT. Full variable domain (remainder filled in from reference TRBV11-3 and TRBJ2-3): EAGVVQSPRYKIIEKKQPVAFWCNPISGHNTLYWYLQNLGQGPELLIRYENEEAVDDSQLPKDRFSAERLKGVDSTLKIQPAELGDSAVYLCASSLALRGLATSTDTQYFGPGTRLTVL.

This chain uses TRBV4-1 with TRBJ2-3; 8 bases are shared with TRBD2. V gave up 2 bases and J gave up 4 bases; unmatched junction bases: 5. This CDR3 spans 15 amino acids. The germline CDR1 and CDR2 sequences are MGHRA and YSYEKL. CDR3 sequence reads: CASSQRAGVADTQYF. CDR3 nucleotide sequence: TGCGCCAGCAGCCAACGAGCGGGAGTCGCAGATACGCAGTATTTT.

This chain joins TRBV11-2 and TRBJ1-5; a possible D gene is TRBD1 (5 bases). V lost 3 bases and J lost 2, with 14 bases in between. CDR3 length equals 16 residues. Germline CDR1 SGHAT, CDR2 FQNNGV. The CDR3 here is CASSFGGIAGNQPQHF. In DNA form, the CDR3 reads TGTGCCAGCAGCTTTGGGGGGATAGCGGGCAATCAGCCCCAGCATTTT.

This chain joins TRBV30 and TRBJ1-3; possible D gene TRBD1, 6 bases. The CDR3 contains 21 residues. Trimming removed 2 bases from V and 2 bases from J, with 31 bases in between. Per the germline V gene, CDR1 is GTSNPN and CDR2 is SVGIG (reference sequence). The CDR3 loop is CAWSSLFFGHRGFCTGNTIYF. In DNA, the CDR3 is TGTGCCTGGAGTTCCCTTTTTTTCGGCCATAGGGGGTTCTGTACTGGAAACACCATATATTTT.

In DNA form, the CDR3 reads TGTGCCAGCAGTTTAGCAGGGGGCGACTATGGCTACACCTTC. It encodes CASSLAGGDYGYTF. This chain links TRBV28 with TRBJ1-2; 8 positions match TRBD1. The CDR3 sequence is 14 residues long. The V segment lost 2 bases and the J segment 3 bases; nucleotides outside the gene matches: 2. Germline V gene sequence: CDR1 MDHEN, CDR2 SYDVKM.

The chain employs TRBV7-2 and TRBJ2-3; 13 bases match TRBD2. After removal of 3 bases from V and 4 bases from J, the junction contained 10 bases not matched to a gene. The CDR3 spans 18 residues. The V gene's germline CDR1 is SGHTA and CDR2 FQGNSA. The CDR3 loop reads CASSFRPWTSGSPDTQYF. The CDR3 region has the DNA TGTGCCAGCAGCTTTCGACCCTGGACTAGCGGGAGTCCAGATACGCAGTATTTT.

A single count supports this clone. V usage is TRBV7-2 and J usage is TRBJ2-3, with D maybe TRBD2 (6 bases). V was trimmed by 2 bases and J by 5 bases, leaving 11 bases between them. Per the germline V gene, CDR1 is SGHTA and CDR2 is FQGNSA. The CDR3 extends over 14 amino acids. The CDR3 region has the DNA TGTGCCAGCAGCTTACGGCGGGGAGAAGATACGCAGTATTTT. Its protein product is CASSLRRGEDTQYF.

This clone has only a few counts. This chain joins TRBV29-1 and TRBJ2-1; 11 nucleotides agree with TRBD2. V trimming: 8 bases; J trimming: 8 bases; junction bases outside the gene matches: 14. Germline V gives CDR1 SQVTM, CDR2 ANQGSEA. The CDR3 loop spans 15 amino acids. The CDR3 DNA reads TGCAGCTCACGAAGGGTAGCGGGAGGGCCGGATGAGCAGTTCTTC. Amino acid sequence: CSSRRVAGGPDEQFF.